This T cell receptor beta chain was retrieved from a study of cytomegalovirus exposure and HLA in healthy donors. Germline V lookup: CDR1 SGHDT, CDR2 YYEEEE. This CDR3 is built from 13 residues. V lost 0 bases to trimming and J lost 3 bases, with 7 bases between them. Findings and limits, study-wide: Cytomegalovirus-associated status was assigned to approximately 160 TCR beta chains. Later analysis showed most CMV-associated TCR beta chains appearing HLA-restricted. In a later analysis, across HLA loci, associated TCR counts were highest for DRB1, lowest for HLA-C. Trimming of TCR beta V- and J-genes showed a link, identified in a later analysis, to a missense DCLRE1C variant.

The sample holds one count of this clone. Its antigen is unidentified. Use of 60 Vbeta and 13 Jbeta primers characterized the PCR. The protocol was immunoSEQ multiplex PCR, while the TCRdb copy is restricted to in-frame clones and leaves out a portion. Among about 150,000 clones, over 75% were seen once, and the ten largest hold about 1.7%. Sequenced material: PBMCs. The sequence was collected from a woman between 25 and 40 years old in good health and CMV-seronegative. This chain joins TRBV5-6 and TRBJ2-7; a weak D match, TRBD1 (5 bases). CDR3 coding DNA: TGTGCCAGCAGCTTGGCAGGGAACTACGAGCAGTACTTC. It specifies CASSLAGNYEQYF.